This T cell receptor beta chain was documented in a study of cytomegalovirus exposure and HLA in healthy donors. Study results and limitations: In a later analysis, a genetic analysis reported fewer productive-TCR N-insertions in an Asian-associated ancestry cluster than the cohort average.

It was with 60 Vbeta and 13 Jbeta primers that the PCR ran. Sequencing used immunoSEQ multiplex PCR; TCRdb keeps in-frame clones, though not all of them. The sample contains about 140,000 clones, under 70% of which appear only once. There are a few counts of this clone. No antigen is known for it. CDR1 and CDR2 (germline): SGDLS, YYNGEE. This CDR3 contains 15 residues. V was trimmed by 0 bases and J by 1 base, leaving 10 bases between them. The rearrangement links TRBV9 to TRBJ1-1; D is ambiguous. The sample was PBMCs. This sequence originates from a woman aged 55-69 years in good health and CMV-seronegative. CDR3 sequence: CASSVAAGQNTEAFF. The CDR3 coding sequence is TGTGCCAGCAGCGTAGCAGCGGGTCAGAACACTGAAGCTTTCTTT.